The 23 T cell receptor beta chains in this list originate from one sample, sequenced in a study (dated by TCRdb to 2015 to 2017). Tregs were isolated as CD4+CD25+CD127-/low cells. Libraries were constructed by 5' RACE. Sequencing was carried out with an Illumina MiSeq. Clones were called with MiXCR by TCRdb after fastp trimmed the public reads at Q25, and only in-frame beta chains were retained. Identical CDR3 protein sequences are pooled into one entry, listed with their most common genes and DNA. This sample has roughly 8,500 distinct CDR3 sequences in its table, and about 45% of those were observed once. About 2.7% of the sample rests with the top ten. Sequencing was done on a sample of Tregs sorted from a lymph node. These receptors all come from a female donor with breast cancer.

CDR3 residues: CSVEDWAETQYF. In DNA, the CDR3 is TGCAGCGTTGAAGATTGGGCAGAGACCCAGTACTTC. V gene TRBV29-1 combines with J gene TRBJ2-5; D unresolved. Looked up from germline, CDR1 is SQVTM and CDR2 is ANQGSEA. The CDR3 contains 12 residues. Trimming shortened V by 0 bases and J by 4 bases, and 6 bases separated the two germline ends.

The genes are TRBV9 and TRBJ2-1; no definite D call. V gave up 1 base and J gave up 7 bases, with 3 bases separating them. The CDR3 consists of 11 residues. Per the germline V gene, CDR1 is SGDLS and CDR2 is YYNGEE. The CDR3 spells CASSVSNEQFF. Here the CDR3 DNA reads TGTGCCAGCAGCGTATCAAATGAGCAGTTCTTC.

This clonotype was seen more than once but under ten times. V gene TRBV5-1 combines with J gene TRBJ2-7; D is uncertain. CDR1 SGHRS and CDR2 YFSETQ come from the germline V gene. V shed 0 bases and J shed 7 bases, with 14 bases lying between them. This CDR3 has 14 residues. CDR3 DNA sequence: TGCGCCAGCAGCTTGGGTTCGGGCGTTTTTGAGCAGTACTTC. Its translation: CASSLGSGVFEQYF.

The CDR3 DNA is TGCAGTGCTAGAGATCCCCGGGTTGCTAATGAAAAACTGTTTTTT. This codes for CSARDPRVANEKLFF. The J gene is TRBJ1-4, the V gene TRBV20-1; D is unresolved. V was pared by 0 bases and J by 3 bases, with 11 bases between. Germline V CDR1 and CDR2: DFQATT, SNEGSKA (reference sequence). The CDR3 extends over 15 amino acids.

The chain has TRBV29-1 and TRBJ2-7; D possibly uses TRBD1 or TRBD2 (5 bases each). Trimming removed 0 bases at V and 4 bases at J, with 13 bases between. The CDR3 contains 14 residues. Looked up from germline, CDR1 is SQVTM and CDR2 is ANQGSEA. The CDR3 sequence is CSVEEGPPFYEQYF. DNA of the CDR3: TGCAGCGTTGAAGAGGGACCGCCGTTTTACGAGCAGTACTTC.

On this clonotype: This may come from a read error, since a much larger clone is one base off. V is TRBV4-1 and J is TRBJ1-6, with 7 bases fitting TRBD1. With V trimmed by 3 bases and J by 9 bases, 8 bases remained unmatched. The CDR3 consists of 15 residues. Germline values: CDR1 MGHRA, CDR2 YSYEKL. The CDR3 region is CASSQEGQSGSPLHF. For the CDR3, the DNA is TGCGCCAGCAGCCAGGAGGGACAGAGTGGTTCACCCCTCCACTTT.

The chain couples TRBV29-1 to TRBJ1-2; D is unclear. The germline gives CDR1 SQVTM, CDR2 ANQGSEA. The V and J ends lost 4 bases and 14 bases respectively, with 11 bases between them. The CDR3 totals 9 residues. In DNA, the CDR3 is TGCAGCGTTGGGCGCGATCGGACCTTC. Encoded protein: CSVGRDRTF.

The V gene is TRBV7-8, the J gene TRBJ2-5; tentative D call: TRBD1 (5 bases). This CDR3 region has 17 residues. CDR1 SGHVS and CDR2 FQNEAQ come from the germline V gene. Trimming stripped 1 base from V and 4 bases from J, with 19 bases between. DNA of the CDR3: TGTGCCAGCAGCTTAGTTTCTACAGGAGATTCTCGAGAGACCCAGTACTTC. It translates to CASSLVSTGDSRETQYF.

V usage is TRBV27 and J usage is TRBJ2-5; D is unresolved. The length of the CDR3 is 13 residues. The V gene lost 9 bases and the J gene lost 1 base, with 12 bases spanning the gap. CDR1 and CDR2 from the germline V gene are MNHEY and SMNVEV (reference sequence). The CDR3 here is CASGLTSQETQYF. DNA for the CDR3: TGTGCCAGTGGGCTGACTTCCCAAGAGACCCAGTACTTC.

This clonotype was seen more than once but under ten times. The junction departs from the called germline gene at one end, perhaps through a read error. The chain uses TRBV7-7 and TRBJ1-2, with 8 bases fitting TRBD1. CDR1 is SSHAT and CDR2 is FNYEAQ in the germline V gene (reference sequence). The CDR3 covers 19 residues. CDR3 coding DNA: TGTGCTAGCAGCCCCCGGTTTGGACAGGGATTAGCCTTATGCTATGGCTACACCTTC. Protein sequence: CASSPRFGQGLALCYGYTF. Full variable domain (outside the CDR3, taken from reference TRBV7-7 and TRBJ1-2): GAGVSQSPRYKVTKRGQDVTLRCDPISSHATLYWYQQALGQGPEFLTYFNYEAQPDKSGLPSDRFSAERPEGSISTLTIQRTEQRDSAMYRCASSPRFGQGLALCYGYTFGSGTRLTVV.

Of note for this clonotype: One junction end does not reproduce the germline sequence, and a read error may be involved. The chain recombines TRBV12-3 or TRBV12-4 with TRBJ1-1, with D unclear. The CDR3 spans 17 residues. The CDR3 DNA sequence: TGTGCCAGCAGTCCCCATGGGGAGGGAGACCTGAACACTGAAGCTTCCTTT. The encoded protein is CASSPHGEGDLNTEASF.

V gene TRBV20-1 combines with J gene TRBJ2-7; D gene unclear. Deletions cut 2 bases from V and 4 bases from J, with 6 bases between. The CDR3 runs 11 residues. Germline V gene sequence: CDR1 DFQATT, CDR2 SNEGSKA (reference sequence). CDR3 bases: TGCAGTGCTAGAAGTCGTTACGAGCAGTACTTC. It encodes CSARSRYEQYF.

The V call is TRBV20-1, the J call TRBJ1-5; D call uncertain. Trimming left V 3 bases short and J 3 bases short, with 6 bases between. Germline V gives CDR1 DFQATT, CDR2 SNEGSKA (reference sequence). CDR3 length: 12 amino acids. As DNA, the CDR3 is TGCAGTGCTAGTCGGACCAATCAGCCCCAGCATTTT. Encoded protein: CSASRTNQPQHF.

This chain uses TRBV4-1 with TRBJ1-1, with a tentative D call TRBD1 (5 bases). This CDR3 contains 17 residues. Germline lookup yields CDR1 MGHRA and CDR2 YSYEKL. Trimming shortened V by 1 base and J by 4 bases, and 19 bases separated the two germline ends. CDR3 bases: TGCGCCAGCAGCCAAGGATCTTTGGGGGGTTACGGCACTGAAGCTTTCTTT. The encoded protein is CASSQGSLGGYGTEAFF.

This clonotype was picked up a small number of times. The chain combines TRBV20-1 with TRBJ2-7, with 9 bases matching TRBD2. Trimming cost V 6 bases and J 2 bases; bases outside gene matches: 8. Germline assignment: CDR1 DFQATT and CDR2 SNEGSKA (reference sequence). The CDR3 totals 14 residues. The CDR3 nucleotides read TGCAGTGCCGGAGGGCTAGCGGGACCCTACGAGCAGTACTTC. It translates to CSAGGLAGPYEQYF.

The V gene is TRBV4-1, the J gene TRBJ2-1, with TRBD2 matching 11 bases. The CDR3 contains 16 residues. Germline V gene sequence: CDR1 MGHRA, CDR2 YSYEKL. V was clipped by 2 bases and J by 9 bases; unmatched bases: 9. The DNA for the CDR3 is TGCGCCAGCAGCCAAAACGGACTAGCGGGTGGGGTTGAGCAGTTCTTC. Amino acids: CASSQNGLAGGVEQFF.

This chain connects TRBV11-2 to TRBJ1-4, with D perhaps TRBD1 (5 bases). The CDR3 totals 13 residues. Trimming left V 1 base short and J 7 bases short, with 7 bases between. Germline V CDR1 and CDR2: SGHAT, FQNNGV. CDR3 residues: CASSLATVEKLFF. The CDR3 region has the DNA TGTGCCAGCAGCTTAGCGACAGTTGAAAAACTGTTTTTT.

V gene TRBV6-2 or TRBV6-3 combines with J gene TRBJ2-1; D is uncertain. V lost 1 base and J lost 7, with 14 bases in between. Germline V gives CDR1 MNHEY, CDR2 SVGEGT. The CDR3 extends over 15 amino acids. The CDR3 loop reads CASSYLAENLNEQFF. As DNA, the CDR3 is TGTGCCAGCAGTTACTTGGCGGAAAATTTGAATGAGCAGTTCTTC.

This clonotype was seen only a few times. The V gene is TRBV9, the J gene TRBJ2-1; weak D call: TRBD2 (7 bases). Looked up from germline, CDR1 is SGDLS and CDR2 is YYNGEE. V dropped 8 bases and J dropped 5 bases, with 11 bases sitting between them. The CDR3 has 12 amino acids. CDR3 sequence reads: CASPGGHNEQFF. CDR3 bases: TGTGCCAGTCCCGGGGGGCACAATGAGCAGTTCTTC. Combining the CDR3 with reference TRBV9 and TRBJ2-1 gives the whole variable domain DSGVTQTPKHLITATGQRVTLRCSPRSGDLSVYWYQQSLDQGLQFLIQYYNGEERAKGNILERFSAQQFPDLHSELNLSSLELGDSALYFCASPGGHNEQFFGPGTRLTVL.

This clonotype was seen a few times. The chain uses TRBV12-3 or TRBV12-4 and TRBJ2-7; maybe TRBD2 (6 bases). Trimming removed 4 bases at V and 2 bases at J, with 12 bases between. The CDR3 length is 14 residues. This chain's CDR3 is CASSWGGTTYEQYF. CDR3 in DNA: TGTGCCAGCAGTTGGGGCGGGACCACCTACGAGCAGTACTTC.

This CDR3 reads CASSLSGGGEKLFF. CDR3 nucleotides: TGTGCCAGCAGCTTAAGCGGCGGAGGGGAAAAACTGTTTTTT. V and J are TRBV7-6 and TRBJ1-4, with D hard to call. V was pared by 2 bases and J by 8 bases, with 12 bases between. The germline V gene has CDR1 SGHVS and CDR2 FNYEAQ. The CDR3 runs to 14 residues.

The chain recombines TRBV6-1 with TRBJ1-5; D not resolved. The CDR3 has 13 amino acids. V was clipped by 8 bases and J by 2 bases, with 10 bases between them. The germline V gene encodes CDR1 MNHNS and CDR2 SASEGT. The CDR3 spells CASHDYGNQPQHF. The CDR3 nucleotides are TGTGCCAGCCATGACTACGGCAATCAGCCCCAGCATTTT.

The genes are TRBV9 and TRBJ2-1, with D perhaps being TRBD1 or TRBD2 (5 bases each). Germline CDR1 reads SGDLS; CDR2 reads YYNGEE. Trimming shortened V by 0 bases and J by 10 bases, and 14 bases separated the two germline ends. The CDR3 contains 14 residues. CDR3 coding DNA: TGTGCCAGCAGCGTAGGGGGGACCCACCGCGAGCAGTTCTTC. Protein product: CASSVGGTHREQFF.